This T cell receptor (beta chain) was recovered during a study of cytomegalovirus exposure and HLA in healthy donors. There were likely unrecorded immune exposures, though donors were nominally healthy when sampled. A remark on this clone: Antigen: not known. One junction end disagrees with the germline gene, perhaps due to a read error.

Study results and caveats: TCR beta V- and J-gene trimming, according to a later analysis, was linked to a missense DCLRE1C variant. In a later analysis, DRB1 alleles had the most associated TCRs; HLA-C alleles the fewest. Per published accounts, TCR beta sequences correctly predicted the HLA-A and HLA-B alleles of most subjects.

The CDR3 is 15 amino acids. Germline CDR1 SEHNR, CDR2 FQNEAQ (reference sequence). The PCR employed 60 Vbeta primers together with 13 Jbeta primers. Produced via immunoSEQ multiplex PCR; TCRdb's table is partial and in-frame only. Of more than 150,000 clones in the sample, around 81% were seen once. The sequence was obtained from a woman aged 25-40 years in good health and CMV-seronegative. Specimen: PBMCs. This chain connects TRBV7-9 to TRBJ2-7; D possibly corresponds to TRBD1 (5 bases). The CDR3: CSSSLEGAALYEQYF. CDR3 DNA: TGTTCCAGCAGCTTAGAAGGGGCAGCCCTTTACGAGCAGTACTTC.